This TCR beta chain originates from a study of blood T cell repertoires in COVID-19. Original data processing: Amplification of reference gene primers was used by the study to estimate nucleated cell counts. Repertoires were generated with immunoSEQ multiplex PCR, while TCRdb's copy carries only in-frame clones and drops some. V and J calls and clone size come straight from that table; D and trimming were deduced from the DNA. The table lists 55,000 to 75,000 clones, about 87% of them singletons. The CDR3 is made up of 14 amino acids. Between the trimmed V and J ends, which lost 4 bases and 0 bases, there was a span of 8 bases. CDR1 SGHRS and CDR2 YFSETQ come from the germline V gene. This clone was detected only a few times.

The sequenced sample consisted of peripheral blood. This sequence originates from a human donor with active COVID-19. The donor label of this sample is uncertain. This rearrangement joins TRBV5-1 to TRBJ1-3; D perhaps matches TRBD1 (6 bases). The CDR3 region is CASSQDSSGNTIYF. The CDR3 nucleotides are TGCGCCAGCAGCCAGGACAGCTCTGGAAACACCATATATTTT.